Listed here is a single TCR beta chain. The data were obtained in a study of blood T cells in healthy people across ages. Primed by a sample-barcoded 5' primer and a J-beta primer mix, a second PCR proceeded for about 6 to 11 cycles. TCRdb analysed the 5' RACE reads with MiXCR anew, one entry per CDR3 protein. The repertoire holds over a million distinct CDR3 sequences, with about 43% as singletons. The TCR sequence derives from a woman aged 18-29 years in good health. The specimen was blood.

CDR3 loop: CASSQEVGGHYNEQFF. CDR3 coding DNA: TGCGCCAGCAGCCAAGAAGTGGGGGGCCACTACAATGAGCAGTTCTTC. V and J are TRBV4-1 and TRBJ2-1; D assignment may be TRBD1 or TRBD2 (6 bases each). V lost 0 bases and J lost 3, with 12 bases in between. The CDR3 covers 16 residues. Germline V gives CDR1 MGHRA, CDR2 YSYEKL.